This T cell receptor (beta chain) is from a study of shared clonotypes between healthy human individuals. Findings and limits, study-wide: Approximately 5% of naive CD4 clonotypes were shared across a few donors.

As regards this clone: No antigen is known for it.

TCRdb keeps only in-frame clones here, not all; method: immunoSEQ multiplex PCR. The sample gives about a million clones, about 75% of which show up once; roughly 1.4% is in the top ten. Trimming stripped 4 bases from V and 8 bases from J, with 19 bases between. Germline V gene lookup returns CDR1 SGHTS and CDR2 YDEGEE. This CDR3 spans 15 amino acids. This TCR was sampled from a man aged 18 to 35 in good health. The sequenced material came from memory CD4+ T cells sorted from blood. The subset is: CD45RA-negative fraction. The V call is TRBV5-8, the J call TRBJ2-4; D is perhaps TRBD2 (6 bases). CDR3 sequence: CASSRGTAWLDIQYF. CDR3 DNA: TGTGCCAGCAGCCGGGGGACCGCCTGGTTGGACATTCAGTACTTC.